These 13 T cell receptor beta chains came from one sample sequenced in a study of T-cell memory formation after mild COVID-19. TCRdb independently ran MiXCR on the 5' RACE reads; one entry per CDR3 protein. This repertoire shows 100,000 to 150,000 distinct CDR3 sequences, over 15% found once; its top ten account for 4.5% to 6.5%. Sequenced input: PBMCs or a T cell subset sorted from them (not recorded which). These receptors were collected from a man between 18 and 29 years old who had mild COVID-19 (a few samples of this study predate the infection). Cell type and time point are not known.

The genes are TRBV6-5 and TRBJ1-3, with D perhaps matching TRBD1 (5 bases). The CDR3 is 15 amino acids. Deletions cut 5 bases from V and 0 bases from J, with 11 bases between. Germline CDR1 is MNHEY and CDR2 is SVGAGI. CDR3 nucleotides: TGTGCCAGCAGTGACGGGGGAAGCTCTGGAAACACCATATATTTT. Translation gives CASSDGGSSGNTIYF.

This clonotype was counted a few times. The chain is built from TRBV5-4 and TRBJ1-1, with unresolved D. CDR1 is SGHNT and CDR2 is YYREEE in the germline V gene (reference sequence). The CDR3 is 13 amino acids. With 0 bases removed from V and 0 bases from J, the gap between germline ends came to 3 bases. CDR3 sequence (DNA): TGTGCCAGCAGCTTGGCCGTGAACACTGAAGCTTTCTTT. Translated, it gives CASSLAVNTEAFF.

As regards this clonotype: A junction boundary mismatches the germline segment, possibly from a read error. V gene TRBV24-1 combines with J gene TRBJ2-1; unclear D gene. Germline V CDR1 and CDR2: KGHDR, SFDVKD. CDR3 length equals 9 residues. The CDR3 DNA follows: TGTGCCACCAGTGGCCCCTCGAACTTC. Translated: CATSGPSNF.

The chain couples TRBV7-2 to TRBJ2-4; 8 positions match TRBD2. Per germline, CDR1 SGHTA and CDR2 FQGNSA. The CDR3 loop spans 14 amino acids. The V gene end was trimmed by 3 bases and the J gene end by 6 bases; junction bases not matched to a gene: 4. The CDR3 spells CASSFGGAGNIQYF. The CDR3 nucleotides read TGTGCCAGCAGCTTCGGGGGGGCGGGAAACATTCAGTACTTC.

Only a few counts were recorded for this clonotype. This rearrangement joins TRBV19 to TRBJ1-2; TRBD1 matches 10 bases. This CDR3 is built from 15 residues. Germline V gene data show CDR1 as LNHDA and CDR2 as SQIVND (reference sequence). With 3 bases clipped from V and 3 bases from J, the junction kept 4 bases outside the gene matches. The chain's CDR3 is CASSIDRGRDYGYTF. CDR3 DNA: TGTGCCAGTAGTATCGACAGGGGGCGAGACTATGGCTACACCTTC.

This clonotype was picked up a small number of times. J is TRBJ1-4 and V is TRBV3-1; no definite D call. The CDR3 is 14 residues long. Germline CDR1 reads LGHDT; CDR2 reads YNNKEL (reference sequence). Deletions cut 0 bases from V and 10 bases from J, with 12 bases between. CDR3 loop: CASSQESNGGKLFF. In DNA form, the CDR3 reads TGTGCCAGCAGCCAAGAGTCGAACGGAGGAAAACTGTTTTTT. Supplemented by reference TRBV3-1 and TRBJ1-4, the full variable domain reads DTAVSQTPKYLVTQMGNDKSIKCEQNLGHDTMYWYKQDSKKFLKIMFSYNNKELIINETVPNRFSPKSPDKAHLNLHINSLELGDSAVYFCASSQESNGGKLFFGSGTQLSVL.

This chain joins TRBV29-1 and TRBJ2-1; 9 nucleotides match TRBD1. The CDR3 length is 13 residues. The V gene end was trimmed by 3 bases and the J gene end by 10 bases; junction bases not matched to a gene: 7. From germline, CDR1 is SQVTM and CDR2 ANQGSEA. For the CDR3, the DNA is TGCAGCGTTGATGGGGGACAGGGTGTAGAGCAGTTCTTC. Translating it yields CSVDGGQGVEQFF.

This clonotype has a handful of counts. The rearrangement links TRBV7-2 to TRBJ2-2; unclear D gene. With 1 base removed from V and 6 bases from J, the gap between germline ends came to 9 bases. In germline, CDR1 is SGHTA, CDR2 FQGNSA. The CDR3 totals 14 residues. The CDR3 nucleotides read TGTGCCAGCAGCTTAGGAGGTGGGCCCGGGGAGCTGTTTTTT. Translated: CASSLGGGPGELFF.

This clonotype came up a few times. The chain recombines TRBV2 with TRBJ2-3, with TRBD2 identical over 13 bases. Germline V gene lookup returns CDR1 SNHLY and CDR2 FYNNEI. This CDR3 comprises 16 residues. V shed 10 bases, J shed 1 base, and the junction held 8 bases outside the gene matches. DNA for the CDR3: TGTGCCACCCCGTCTGGGACTAGCGGGGGCACAGATACGCAGTATTTT. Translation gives CATPSGTSGGTDTQYF.

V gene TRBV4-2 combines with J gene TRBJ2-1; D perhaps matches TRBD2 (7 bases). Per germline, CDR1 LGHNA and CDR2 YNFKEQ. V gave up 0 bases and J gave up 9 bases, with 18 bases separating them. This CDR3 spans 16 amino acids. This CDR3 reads CASSQENSGTMGEQFF. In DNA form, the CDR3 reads TGTGCCAGCAGCCAAGAAAACAGCGGGACAATGGGTGAGCAGTTCTTC.

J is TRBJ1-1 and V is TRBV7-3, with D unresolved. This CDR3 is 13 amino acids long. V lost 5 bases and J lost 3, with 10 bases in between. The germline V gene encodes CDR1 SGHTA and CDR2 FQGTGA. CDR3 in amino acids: CASSNNGDTEAFF. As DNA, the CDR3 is TGTGCCAGCAGCAATAATGGGGACACTGAAGCTTTCTTT.

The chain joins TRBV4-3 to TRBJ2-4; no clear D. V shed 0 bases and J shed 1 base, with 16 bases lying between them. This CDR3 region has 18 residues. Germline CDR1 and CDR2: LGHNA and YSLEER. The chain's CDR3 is CASSQEMGMGRAKNIQYF. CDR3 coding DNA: TGCGCCAGCAGCCAAGAAATGGGGATGGGCAGGGCCAAAAACATTCAGTACTTC.

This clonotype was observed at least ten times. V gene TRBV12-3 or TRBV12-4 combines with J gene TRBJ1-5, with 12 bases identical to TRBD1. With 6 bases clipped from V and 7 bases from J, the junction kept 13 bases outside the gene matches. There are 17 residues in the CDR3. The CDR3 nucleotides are TGTGCCAGCAGCCTAGAAGCCGGGACAGGGGGCGCACAGCCCCAGCATTTT. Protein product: CASSLEAGTGGAQPQHF.